The text below deals with one TCR beta chain. The entry originates in a study of blood T cell repertoires in COVID-19. Study-wide background: Acute and convalescent COVID-19 samples came from the United States, Italy and Spain. In each case, the material was cDNA or gDNA derived from T cells, B-cell-depleted T cells, or PBMCs.

The CDR3 loop spans 13 amino acids. V trimming: 8 bases; J trimming: 4 bases; junction bases outside the gene matches: 5. In the authors' workflow: Amplification from reference gene primers served as the basis for estimated nucleated cell counts. TCRdb keeps only in-frame clones here, not all; method: immunoSEQ multiplex PCR. That table is the source of V, J and clone size, and D and trimming were worked out from the DNA. The sample has approximately 51,000 clones, more than 75% seen once; the top ten hold 2% to 2.5%. The sample taken for sequencing was peripheral blood. This sequence was found in an elderly woman with COVID-19, enrolled during active disease. The V gene is TRBV12-3 or TRBV12-4, the J gene TRBJ1-2; 9 bases are a match to TRBD1. The CDR3 DNA follows: TGTGCCAGCGGGGACAGGGCAGGCTATGGCTACACCTTC. Its protein product is CASGDRAGYGYTF.